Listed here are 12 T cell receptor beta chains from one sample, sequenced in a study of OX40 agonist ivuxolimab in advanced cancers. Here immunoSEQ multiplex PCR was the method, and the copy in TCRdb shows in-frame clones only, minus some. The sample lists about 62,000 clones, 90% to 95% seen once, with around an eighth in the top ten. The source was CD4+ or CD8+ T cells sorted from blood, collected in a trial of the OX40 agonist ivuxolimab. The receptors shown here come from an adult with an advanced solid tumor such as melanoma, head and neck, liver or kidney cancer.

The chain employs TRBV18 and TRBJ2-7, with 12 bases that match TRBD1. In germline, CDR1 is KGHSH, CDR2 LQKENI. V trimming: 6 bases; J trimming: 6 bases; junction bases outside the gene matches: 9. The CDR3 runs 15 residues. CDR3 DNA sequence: TGTGCCAGCTCGTACCGGGACAGGGGGCGCATCGAGCAGTACTTC. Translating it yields CASSYRDRGRIEQYF.

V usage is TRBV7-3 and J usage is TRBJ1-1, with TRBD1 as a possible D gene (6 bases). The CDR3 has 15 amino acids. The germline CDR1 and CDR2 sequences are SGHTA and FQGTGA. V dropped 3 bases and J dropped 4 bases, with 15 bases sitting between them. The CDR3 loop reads CASSLSGHPGTEAFF. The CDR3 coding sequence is TGTGCCAGCAGCTTGTCGGGACATCCGGGCACTGAAGCTTTCTTT.

DNA for the CDR3: TGCGCCAGCAGCCAAGATCCGGACAGGCCAAACCAAGAGACCCAGTACTTC. It yields the protein CASSQDPDRPNQETQYF. The chain recombines TRBV4-1 with TRBJ2-5, with 7 positions matching TRBD1. The trim removed 0 bases at V and 0 bases at J, leaving 7 bases unmatched. The CDR3 has 17 residues. The V gene's germline CDR1 is MGHRA and CDR2 YSYEKL.

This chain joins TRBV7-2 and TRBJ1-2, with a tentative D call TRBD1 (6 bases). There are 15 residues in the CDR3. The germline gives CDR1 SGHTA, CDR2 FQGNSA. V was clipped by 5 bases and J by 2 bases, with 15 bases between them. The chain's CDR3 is CASSELSGVNYGYTF. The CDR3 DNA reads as TGTGCCAGCAGCGAGCTATCAGGGGTAAACTATGGCTACACCTTC.

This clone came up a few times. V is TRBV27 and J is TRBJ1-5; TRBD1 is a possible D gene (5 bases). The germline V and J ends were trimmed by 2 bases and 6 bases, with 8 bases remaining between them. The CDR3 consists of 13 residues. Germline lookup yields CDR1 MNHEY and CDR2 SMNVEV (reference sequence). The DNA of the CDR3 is TGTGCCAGCAGTTTAGGACACGGTCAGCCCCAGCATTTT. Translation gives CASSLGHGQPQHF.

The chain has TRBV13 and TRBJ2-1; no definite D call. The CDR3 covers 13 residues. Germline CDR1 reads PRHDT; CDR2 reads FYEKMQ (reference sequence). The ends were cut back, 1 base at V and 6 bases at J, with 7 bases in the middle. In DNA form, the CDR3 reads TGTGCCAGCAGCTTAGTAACGGGCAATGAGCAGTTCTTC. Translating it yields CASSLVTGNEQFF.

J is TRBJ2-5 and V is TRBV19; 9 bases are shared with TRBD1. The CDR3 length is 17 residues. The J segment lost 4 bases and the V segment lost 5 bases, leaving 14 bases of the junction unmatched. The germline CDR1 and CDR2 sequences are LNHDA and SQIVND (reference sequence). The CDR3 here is CASSPSPLYRGRETQYF. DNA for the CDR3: TGTGCCAGTAGTCCCTCCCCCCTATACAGGGGGCGAGAGACCCAGTACTTC. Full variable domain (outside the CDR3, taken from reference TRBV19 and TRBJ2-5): DGGITQSPKYLFRKEGQNVTLSCEQNLNHDAMYWYRQDPGQGLRLIYYSQIVNDFQKGDIAEGYSVSREKKESFPLTVTSAQKNPTAFYLCASSPSPLYRGRETQYFGPGTRLLVL.

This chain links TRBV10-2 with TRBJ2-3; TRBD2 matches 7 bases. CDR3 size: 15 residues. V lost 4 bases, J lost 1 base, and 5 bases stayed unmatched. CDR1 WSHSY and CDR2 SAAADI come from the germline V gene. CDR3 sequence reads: CASSVLSGGTDTQYF. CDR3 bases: TGCGCCAGCAGTGTACTAAGCGGGGGCACAGATACGCAGTATTTT.

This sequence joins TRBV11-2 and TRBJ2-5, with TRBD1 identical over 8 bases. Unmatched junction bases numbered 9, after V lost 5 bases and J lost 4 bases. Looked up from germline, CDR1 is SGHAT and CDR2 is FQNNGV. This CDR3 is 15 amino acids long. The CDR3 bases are TGTGCCAGCAGCACGGACAGGGTAGGAGGAGAGACCCAGTACTTC. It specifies CASSTDRVGGETQYF.

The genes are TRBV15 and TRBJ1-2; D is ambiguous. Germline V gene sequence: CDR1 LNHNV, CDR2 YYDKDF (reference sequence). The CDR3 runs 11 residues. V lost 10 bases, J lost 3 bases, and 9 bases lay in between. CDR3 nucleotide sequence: TGTGCCATAGGGCTGGACTATGGCTACACCTTC. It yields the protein CAIGLDYGYTF.

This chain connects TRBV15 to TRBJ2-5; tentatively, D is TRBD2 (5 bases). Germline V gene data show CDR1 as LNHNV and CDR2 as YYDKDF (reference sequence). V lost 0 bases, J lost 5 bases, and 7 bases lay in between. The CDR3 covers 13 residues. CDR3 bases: TGTGCCACCAGCAGAGATCGCGGGGAGACCCAGTACTTC. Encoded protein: CATSRDRGETQYF.

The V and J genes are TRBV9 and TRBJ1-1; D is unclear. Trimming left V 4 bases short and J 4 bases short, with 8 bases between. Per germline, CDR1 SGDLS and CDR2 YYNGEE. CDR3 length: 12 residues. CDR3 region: CASSPDGTEAFF. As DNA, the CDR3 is TGTGCCAGCAGCCCCGACGGCACTGAAGCTTTCTTT.